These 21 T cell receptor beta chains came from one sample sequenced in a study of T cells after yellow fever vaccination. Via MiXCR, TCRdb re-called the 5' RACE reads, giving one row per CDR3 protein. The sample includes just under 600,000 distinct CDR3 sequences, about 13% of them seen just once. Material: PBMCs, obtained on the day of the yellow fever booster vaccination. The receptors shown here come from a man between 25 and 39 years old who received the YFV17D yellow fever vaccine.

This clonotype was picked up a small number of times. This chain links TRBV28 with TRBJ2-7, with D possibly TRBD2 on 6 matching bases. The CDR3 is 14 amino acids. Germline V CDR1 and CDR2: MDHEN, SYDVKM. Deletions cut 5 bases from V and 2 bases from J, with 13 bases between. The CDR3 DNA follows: TGTGCCAGCAGTATCCAGGGACTTCCCTACGAGCAGTACTTC. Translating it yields CASSIQGLPYEQYF.

CDR3 in amino acids: CASAVGTEAFF. The DNA of the CDR3 is TGTGCCAGCGCGGTGGGGACTGAAGCTTTCTTT. The chain recombines TRBV19 with TRBJ1-1; D remains ambiguous. Deletions cut 9 bases from V and 5 bases from J, with 10 bases between. CDR3 length equals 11 residues. Germline lookup yields CDR1 LNHDA and CDR2 SQIVND (reference sequence). The complete variable domain, with remaining parts taken from reference TRBV19 and TRBJ1-1, reads DGGITQSPKYLFRKEGQNVTLSCEQNLNHDAMYWYRQDPGQGLRLIYYSQIVNDFQKGDIAEGYSVSREKKESFPLTVTSAQKNPTAFYLCASAVGTEAFFGQGTRLTVV.

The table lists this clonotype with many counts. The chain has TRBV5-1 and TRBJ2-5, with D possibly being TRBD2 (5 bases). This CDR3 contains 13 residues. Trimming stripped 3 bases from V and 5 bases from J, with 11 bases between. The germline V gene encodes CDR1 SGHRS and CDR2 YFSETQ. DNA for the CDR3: TGCGCCAGCAGCTGGAGGCTGGGGGAGACCCAGTACTTC. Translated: CASSWRLGETQYF.

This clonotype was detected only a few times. CDR3: CASDRGGGDTQYF. The CDR3 coding sequence is TGCGCCAGTGACCGGGGGGGAGGAGATACGCAGTATTTT. J is TRBJ2-3 and V is TRBV5-1; 8 bases map to TRBD2. V dropped 8 bases and J dropped 5; count of bases not matched to a gene: 7. Germline loops: CDR1 SGHRS, CDR2 YFSETQ. The CDR3 spans 13 residues.

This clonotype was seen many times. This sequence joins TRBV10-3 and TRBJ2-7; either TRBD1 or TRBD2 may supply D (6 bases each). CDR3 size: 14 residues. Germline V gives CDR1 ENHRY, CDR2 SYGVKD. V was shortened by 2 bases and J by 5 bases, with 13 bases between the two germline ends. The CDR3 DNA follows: TGTGCCATCAGTGAGGTCGGGGGCCCAGACGAGCAGTACTTC. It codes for CAISEVGGPDEQYF.

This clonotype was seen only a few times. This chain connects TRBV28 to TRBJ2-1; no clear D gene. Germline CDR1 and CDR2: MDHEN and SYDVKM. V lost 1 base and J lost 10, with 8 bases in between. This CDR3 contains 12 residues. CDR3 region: CASSLLKREQFF. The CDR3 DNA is TGTGCCAGCAGTTTATTGAAGCGAGAGCAGTTCTTC.

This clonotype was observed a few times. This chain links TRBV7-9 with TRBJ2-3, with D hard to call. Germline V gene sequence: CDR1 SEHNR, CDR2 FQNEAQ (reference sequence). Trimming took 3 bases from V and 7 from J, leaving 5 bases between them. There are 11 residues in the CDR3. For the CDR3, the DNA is TGTGCCAGCAGCTTGGGTTATACGCAGTATTTT. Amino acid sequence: CASSLGYTQYF.

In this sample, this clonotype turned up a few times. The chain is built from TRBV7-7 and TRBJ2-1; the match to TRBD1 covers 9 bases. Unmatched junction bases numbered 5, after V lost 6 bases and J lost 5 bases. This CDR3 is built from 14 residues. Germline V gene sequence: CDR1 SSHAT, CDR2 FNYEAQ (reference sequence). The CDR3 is CASSRGQGNNEQFF. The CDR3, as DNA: TGTGCCAGCAGTAGGGGACAGGGTAACAATGAGCAGTTCTTC. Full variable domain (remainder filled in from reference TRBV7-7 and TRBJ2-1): GAGVSQSPRYKVTKRGQDVTLRCDPISSHATLYWYQQALGQGPEFLTYFNYEAQPDKSGLPSDRFSAERPEGSISTLTIQRTEQRDSAMYRCASSRGQGNNEQFFGPGTRLTVL.

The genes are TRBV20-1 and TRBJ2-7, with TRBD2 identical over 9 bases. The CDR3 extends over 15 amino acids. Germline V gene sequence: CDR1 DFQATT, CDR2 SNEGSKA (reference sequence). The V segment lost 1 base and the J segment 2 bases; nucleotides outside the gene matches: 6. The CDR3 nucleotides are TGCAGTGCTAGAGCCTTAGCGGGAGTGGCCTACGAGCAGTACTTC. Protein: CSARALAGVAYEQYF.

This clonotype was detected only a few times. CDR3 DNA sequence: TGTGCCAGCAGCTCCAGTGCGAAAACAGGGGTTGAGCAGTTCTTC. Protein: CASSSSAKTGVEQFF. The chain has TRBV11-2 and TRBJ2-1; 7 bases fit TRBD1. CDR3 length equals 15 residues. The germline gives CDR1 SGHAT, CDR2 FQNNGV. The V gene end was trimmed by 4 bases and the J gene end by 9 bases; junction bases not matched to a gene: 12.

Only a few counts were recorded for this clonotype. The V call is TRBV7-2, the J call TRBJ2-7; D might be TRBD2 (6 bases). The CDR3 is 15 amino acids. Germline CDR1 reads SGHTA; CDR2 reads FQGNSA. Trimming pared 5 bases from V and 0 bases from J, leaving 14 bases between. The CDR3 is CASSQGLVPSYEQYF. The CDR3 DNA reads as TGTGCCAGCAGCCAGGGACTTGTACCCTCCTACGAGCAGTACTTC.

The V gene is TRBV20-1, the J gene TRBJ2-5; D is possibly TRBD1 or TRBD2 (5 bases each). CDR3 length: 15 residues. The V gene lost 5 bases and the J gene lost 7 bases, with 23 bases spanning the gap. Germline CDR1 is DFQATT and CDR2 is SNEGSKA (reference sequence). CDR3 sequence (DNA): TGCAGTGCTTTACATAGCGTCGCCGCCGGGGCGACCCAGTACTTC. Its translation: CSALHSVAAGATQYF.

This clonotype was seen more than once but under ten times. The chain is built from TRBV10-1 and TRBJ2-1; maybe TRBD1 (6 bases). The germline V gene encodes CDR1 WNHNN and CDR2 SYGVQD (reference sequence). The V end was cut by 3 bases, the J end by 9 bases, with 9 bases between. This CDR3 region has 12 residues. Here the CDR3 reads CASSDGQFEQFF. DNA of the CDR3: TGCGCCAGCAGTGATGGACAGTTTGAGCAGTTCTTC.

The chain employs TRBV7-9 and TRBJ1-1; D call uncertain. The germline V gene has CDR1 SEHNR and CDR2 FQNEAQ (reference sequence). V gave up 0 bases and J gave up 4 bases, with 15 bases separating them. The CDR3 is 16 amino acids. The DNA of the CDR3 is TGTGCCAGCAGCTTAGCCGGACGAGGGCGGGGCACTGAAGCTTTCTTT. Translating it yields CASSLAGRGRGTEAFF.

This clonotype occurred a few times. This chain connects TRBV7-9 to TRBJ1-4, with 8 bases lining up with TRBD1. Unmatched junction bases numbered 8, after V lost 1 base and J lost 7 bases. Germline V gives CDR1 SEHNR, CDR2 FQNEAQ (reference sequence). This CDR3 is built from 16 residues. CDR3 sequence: CASSLVMQGAGEKLFF. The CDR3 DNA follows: TGTGCCAGCAGCTTAGTTATGCAGGGGGCCGGTGAAAAACTGTTTTTT.

CDR3 nucleotides: TGCGCCAGCAATTCGGGACAGACATACAATGAGCAGTTCTTC. Protein: CASNSGQTYNEQFF. V is TRBV5-1 and J is TRBJ2-1, with 7 bases aligning to TRBD1. Germline loops: CDR1 SGHRS, CDR2 YFSETQ. This CDR3 region has 14 residues. V lost 6 bases and J lost 4; bases outside the gene matches: 7. The variable domain in full, completed from reference TRBV5-1 and TRBJ2-1, reads KAGVTQTPRYLIKTRGQQVTLSCSPISGHRSVSWYQQTPGQGLQFLFEYFSETQRNKGNFPGRFSGRQFSNSRSEMNVSTLELGDSALYLCASNSGQTYNEQFFGPGTRLTVL.

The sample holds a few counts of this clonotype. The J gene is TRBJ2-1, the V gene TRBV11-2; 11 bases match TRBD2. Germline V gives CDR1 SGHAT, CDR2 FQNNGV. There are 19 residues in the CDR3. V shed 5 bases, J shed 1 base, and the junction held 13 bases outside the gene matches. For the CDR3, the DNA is TGTGCCAGCAGCGCAGTAGCGGGAGGGCATACTTCGTCCTACAATGAGCAGTTCTTC. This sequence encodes CASSAVAGGHTSSYNEQFF.

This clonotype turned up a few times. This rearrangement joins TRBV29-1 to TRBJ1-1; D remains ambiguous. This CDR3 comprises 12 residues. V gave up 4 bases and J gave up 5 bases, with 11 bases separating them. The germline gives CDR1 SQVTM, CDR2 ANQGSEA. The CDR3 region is CSVASGFTEAFF. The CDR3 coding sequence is TGCAGCGTTGCGTCCGGGTTTACTGAAGCTTTCTTT.

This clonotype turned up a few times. The CDR3 DNA reads as TGCAGCGTTGCTCAACAGGGTAATGAAAAACTGTTTTTT. Translation gives CSVAQQGNEKLFF. The genes are TRBV29-1 and TRBJ1-4, with a weak D call TRBD1 (6 bases). CDR3 length equals 13 residues. V lost 4 bases and J lost 4, with 10 bases in between. The germline V gene has CDR1 SQVTM and CDR2 ANQGSEA. Full variable domain (remainder filled in from reference TRBV29-1 and TRBJ1-4): SAVISQKPSRDICQRGTSLTIQCQVDSQVTMMFWYRQQPGQSLTLIATANQGSEATYESGFVIDKFPISRPNLTFSTLTVSNMSPEDSSIYLCSVAQQGNEKLFFGSGTQLSVL.

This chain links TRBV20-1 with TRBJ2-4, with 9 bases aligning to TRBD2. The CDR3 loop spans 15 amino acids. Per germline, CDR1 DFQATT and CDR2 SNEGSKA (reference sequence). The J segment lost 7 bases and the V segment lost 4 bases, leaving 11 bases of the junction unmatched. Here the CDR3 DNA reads TGCAGTGCTATTGACCTTAGCGGGAGCTGGAACATTCAGTACTTC. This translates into CSAIDLSGSWNIQYF.

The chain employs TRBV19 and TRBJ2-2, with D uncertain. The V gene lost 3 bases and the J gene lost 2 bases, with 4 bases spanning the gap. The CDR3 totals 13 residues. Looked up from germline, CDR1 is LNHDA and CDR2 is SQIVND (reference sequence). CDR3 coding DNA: TGTGCCAGTAGTATCCTTAACACCGGGGAGCTGTTTTTT. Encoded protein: CASSILNTGELFF.